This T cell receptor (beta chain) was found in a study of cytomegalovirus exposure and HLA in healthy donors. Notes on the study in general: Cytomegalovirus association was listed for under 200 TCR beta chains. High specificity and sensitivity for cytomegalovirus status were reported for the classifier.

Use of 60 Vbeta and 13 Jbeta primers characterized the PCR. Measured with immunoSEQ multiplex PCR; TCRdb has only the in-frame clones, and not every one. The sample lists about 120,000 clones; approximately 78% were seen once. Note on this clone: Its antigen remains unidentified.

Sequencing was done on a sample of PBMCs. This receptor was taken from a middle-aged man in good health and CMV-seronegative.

CDR3 residues: CASRASRGSRGYTF. For the CDR3, the DNA is TGCGCCAGCAGAGCCTCCAGGGGGTCTCGAGGCTACACCTTC. This chain joins TRBV10-1 and TRBJ1-2; the match to TRBD1 covers 7 bases. Germline CDR1 is WNHNN and CDR2 is SYGVQD (reference sequence). The CDR3 consists of 14 residues. V was clipped by 6 bases and J by 8 bases; unmatched bases: 12.